The 15 T cell receptor beta chains reported below all come from one sample, sequenced in a study of glioma-infiltrating T cells after dendritic cell vaccination. Repertoires were generated with immunoSEQ multiplex PCR, while TCRdb's copy carries only in-frame clones and drops some. The data contain just under 60,000 clones, 70% to 85% of them singletons. Time point meaning: after dendritic cell vaccination, including at tumor progression/relapse. This specimen consisted of blood, obtained after dendritic cell vaccination. The receptors here all came from a human donor with glioblastoma.

The chain combines TRBV5-1 with TRBJ2-5, with 15 bases matching TRBD2. Germline V gene data show CDR1 as SGHRS and CDR2 as YFSETQ. V shed 4 bases, J shed 5 bases, and the junction held 6 bases outside the gene matches. The CDR3 length is 16 residues. The CDR3 sequence is CASSPGLAGGHETQYF. Written as DNA, the CDR3 is TGCGCCAGCAGCCCCGGACTAGCGGGGGGGCACGAGACCCAGTACTTC.

This clone was observed a few times. The chain carries TRBV2 and TRBJ1-3; no clear D gene. Germline CDR1 SNHLY, CDR2 FYNNEI. With 4 bases removed from V and 4 bases from J, the gap between germline ends came to 8 bases. This CDR3 region has 13 residues. For the CDR3, the DNA is TGTGCCAGCAGTGCCCTGTCGGGAAACACCATATATTTT. Protein: CASSALSGNTIYF.

The genes are TRBV2 and TRBJ2-5; 12 bases fit TRBD2. Gene TRBJ2-7 matches the end of the DNA better, so the J call may be wrong. The germline CDR1 and CDR2 sequences are SNHLY and FYNNEI. The CDR3 spans 16 residues. The DNA for the CDR3 is TGTGCCAGCAGTGGAGGACTAGCGGGGAGCTCCTACGAGCAGTACTTC. Amino acid sequence: CASSGGLAGSSYEQYF.

In its sample, this clone was seen once. The rearrangement joins TRBV27 to TRBJ2-5; D may be TRBD1 (5 bases). The ends were cut back, 10 bases at V and 2 bases at J, with 14 bases in the middle. Germline V CDR1 and CDR2: MNHEY, SMNVEV (reference sequence). CDR3 length equals 13 residues. The CDR3 DNA reads as TGTGCCACTTCGCAGGGTGGGCAAGAGACCCAGTACTTC. This encodes CATSQGGQETQYF.

The chain joins TRBV18 to TRBJ1-1, with a possible D match to TRBD1 (6 bases). Germline lookup yields CDR1 KGHSH and CDR2 LQKENI. V was shortened by 3 bases and J by 4 bases, with 15 bases between the two germline ends. The CDR3 is made up of 15 amino acids. CDR3 sequence: CASSPEDRKGTEAFF. CDR3 in DNA: TGTGCCAGCTCACCCGAAGACAGGAAAGGCACTGAAGCTTTCTTT.

The chain joins TRBV4-1 to TRBJ2-7; 10 bases line up with TRBD2. Germline loops: CDR1 MGHRA, CDR2 YSYEKL. CDR3 length: 17 amino acids. With 8 bases clipped from V and 4 bases from J, the junction kept 17 bases outside the gene matches. Here the CDR3 reads CASSRAGAGGPRYEQYF. The DNA for the CDR3 is TGCGCCAGCTCTAGAGCGGGAGCGGGGGGGCCTCGTTACGAGCAGTACTTC.

This rearrangement joins TRBV5-6 to TRBJ1-6; possibly TRBD1 for D (5 bases). The V end lost 0 bases, the J end lost 6 bases, and 7 bases lay between the germline ends. This CDR3 comprises 14 residues. The germline V gene has CDR1 SGHDT and CDR2 YYEEEE. CDR3 sequence: CASSLGQFNSPLHF. Here the CDR3 DNA reads TGTGCCAGCAGCTTGGGACAGTTTAATTCACCCCTCCACTTT.

V is TRBV27 and J is TRBJ1-5, with 10 bases identical to TRBD1. J was trimmed by 7 bases and V by 3 bases; bases with no gene match: 9. The CDR3 has 16 amino acids. Per germline, CDR1 MNHEY and CDR2 SMNVEV (reference sequence). The CDR3 coding sequence is TGTGCCAGCAGTTTGTCCTGGACAGGGGGAAGCCAGCCCCAGCATTTT. The encoded protein is CASSLSWTGGSQPQHF.

This chain uses TRBV6-6 with TRBJ1-5; possibly TRBD1 for D (5 bases). V lost 5 bases, J lost 1 base, and 15 bases lay in between. Germline V gene lookup returns CDR1 MNHNY and CDR2 SVGAGI (reference sequence). The CDR3 sequence is 16 residues long. CDR3 protein: CASSPSTGASNQPQHF. CDR3 nucleotide sequence: TGTGCCAGCAGTCCTTCAACAGGAGCCAGCAATCAGCCCCAGCATTTT.

This chain joins TRBV18 and TRBJ1-5; D may be TRBD1 (5 bases). Deletions cut 2 bases from V and 5 bases from J, with 10 bases between. Germline V lookup: CDR1 KGHSH, CDR2 LQKENI. The CDR3 sequence is 14 residues long. CDR3 sequence reads: CASSPDGGYQPQHF. Written as DNA, the CDR3 is TGTGCCAGCTCACCAGACGGGGGATATCAGCCCCAGCATTTT.

The rearrangement links TRBV7-9 to TRBJ1-6, with 9 bases fitting TRBD1. The trim removed 5 bases at V and 7 bases at J, leaving 3 bases unmatched. CDR3 length: 14 residues. Germline V gives CDR1 SEHNR, CDR2 FQNEAQ (reference sequence). The CDR3: CASSPGQGNSPLHF. The CDR3 DNA reads as TGTGCCAGCAGCCCTGGACAGGGGAATTCACCCCTCCACTTT.

The chain recombines TRBV7-9 with TRBJ1-2; the D is unclear. V shed 1 base and J shed 6 bases, with 9 bases lying between them. The CDR3 totals 13 residues. The germline V gene encodes CDR1 SEHNR and CDR2 FQNEAQ (reference sequence). The CDR3 spells CASSLGYTNGYTF. CDR3 bases: TGTGCCAGCAGCTTAGGATACACAAATGGCTACACCTTC.

The chain combines TRBV4-1 with TRBJ2-7; D is possibly TRBD2 (6 bases). The germline CDR1 and CDR2 sequences are MGHRA and YSYEKL. Trimming shortened V by 0 bases and J by 0 bases, and 15 bases separated the two germline ends. CDR3 length: 17 amino acids. The DNA for the CDR3 is TGCGCCAGCAGCCAAGAGAGGCTAGCGATAAGCTCCTACGAGCAGTACTTC. Translated: CASSQERLAISSYEQYF.

This chain joins TRBV5-1 and TRBJ2-5, with D hard to call. Germline V gene sequence: CDR1 SGHRS, CDR2 YFSETQ. The CDR3 extends over 12 amino acids. Deletions cut 4 bases from V and 5 bases from J, with 9 bases between. CDR3 residues: CASSTAGETQYF. As DNA, the CDR3 is TGCGCCAGCAGCACCGCCGGGGAGACCCAGTACTTC.

The chain carries TRBV5-1 and TRBJ1-5, with 7 bases that match TRBD1. Trimming cost V 4 bases and J 4 bases; bases outside gene matches: 2. The CDR3 has 13 amino acids. Germline V gene sequence: CDR1 SGHRS, CDR2 YFSETQ. The chain's CDR3 is CASSPQGNQPQHF. In DNA form, the CDR3 reads TGCGCCAGCAGCCCACAGGGGAATCAGCCCCAGCATTTT.